This TCR beta chain was identified during a study of T cells in Graves' hyperthyroidism and ophthalmopathy. Study-wide points: The majority of expanded thyroid clonotypes above 0.001 also appeared in blood.

Using RNA transcripts as the source, TCR beta CDR3 regions were amplified. TCR CDR3 underwent first-round RT-PCR with the HTBI primer set. Each CDR3 protein gets one entry after TCRdb re-called the multiplex PCR reads with MiXCR. Among 300,000 to 400,000 distinct CDR3 sequences, about 15% were seen once, and the ten largest hold 20% to 25%. The CDR3 is 15 amino acids. V trimming: 3 bases; J trimming: 6 bases; junction bases outside the gene matches: 5. Per germline, CDR1 MDHEN and CDR2 SYDVKM. Many counts were recorded for this clonotype. The antigen is unknown. This chain links TRBV28 with TRBJ2-1; 10 bases map to TRBD2. The receptor was isolated from a woman under 40 with Graves' hyperthyroidism. The sample consisted of blood. The CDR3 DNA sequence: TGTGCCAGCAGTTTCAGCGGGAGGGGTGGCAATGAGCAGTTCTTC. Its translation: CASSFSGRGGNEQFF.